This T cell receptor (beta chain) was observed in a study of lymphopenia after photon versus proton radiotherapy. Study-wide results and limits: After lymphocyte nadir, photon-treated repertoires showed oligoclonal expansion, especially CD8+ Temra. Post-nadir TCR diversity decline inversely tracked overall survival among those who died. Proton therapy kept repertoires fairly stable, unlike photons, which gained effector/memory cells.

About this clone itself: Its target is unknown.

Assay used: immunoSEQ multiplex PCR; TCRdb lists only in-frame clones, some missing. The sample records some 40,000 clones, around 84% being singletons. Deletions cut 1 base from V and 10 bases from J, with 17 bases between. The CDR3 runs to 15 residues. From germline, CDR1 is SGHTS and CDR2 YDEGEE. This clonotype was sampled from a woman in her 70s with pancreatic cancer. Some clones in this sample may be carry-over from other donors' samples. The rearrangement joins TRBV5-8 to TRBJ1-4, with a weak D call TRBD1 (6 bases). Here the sequenced sample was peripheral blood, taken from a patient treated with proton-based radiotherapy. The CDR3 coding sequence is TGTGCCAGCAGCTTGAACAGGGTACGAGGCGGAAAACTGTTTTTT. It codes for CASSLNRVRGGKLFF.